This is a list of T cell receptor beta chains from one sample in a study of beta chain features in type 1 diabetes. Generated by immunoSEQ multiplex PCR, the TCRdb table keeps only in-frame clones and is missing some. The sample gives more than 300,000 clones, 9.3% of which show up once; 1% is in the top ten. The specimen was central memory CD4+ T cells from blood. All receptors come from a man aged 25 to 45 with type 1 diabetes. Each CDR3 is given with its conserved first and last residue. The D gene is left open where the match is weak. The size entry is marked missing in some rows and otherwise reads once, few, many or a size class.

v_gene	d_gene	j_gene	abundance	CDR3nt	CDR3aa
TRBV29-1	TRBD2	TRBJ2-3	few	TGCAGCGTTCCGGCTAGCGGGGAATTGGATACGCAGTATTTT	CSVPASGELDTQYF
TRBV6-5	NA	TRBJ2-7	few	TGTGCCAGCAGCTCCCCGACAGTCTCCTACGAGCAGTACTTC	CASSSPTVSYEQYF
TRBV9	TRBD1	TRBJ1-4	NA	TGTGCCAGCAGCCCGACAGGGACTTCAACTAATGAAAAACTGTTTTTT	CASSPTGTSTNEKLFF
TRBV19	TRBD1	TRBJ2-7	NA	TGTGCCAGTCCCGGGACAGAAACCTACGAGCAGTACTTC	CASPGTETYEQYF
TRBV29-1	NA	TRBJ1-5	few	TGCAGCGTTGCCCTTTCAACAGATCAGCCCCAGCATTTT	CSVALSTDQPQHF
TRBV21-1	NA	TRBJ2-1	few	TGTGCCAGCAGCTATATAGGACTAGCGGGATTCTACAATGAGCAGTTCTTC	CASSYIGLAGFYNEQFF
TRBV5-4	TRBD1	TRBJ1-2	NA	TGTGCCAGCAGCTTGGCCTTGGCAGGGGGCTATGGCTACACCTTC	CASSLALAGGYGYTF
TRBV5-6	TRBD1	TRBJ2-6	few	TGTGCCAGCAGCCGGACAGGGAGCTCTGGGGCCAACGTCCTGACTTTC	CASSRTGSSGANVLTF
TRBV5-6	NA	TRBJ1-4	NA	TGTGCCAGCAGCTTGGAAGGGACGGATGAAAAACTGTTTTTT	CASSLEGTDEKLFF
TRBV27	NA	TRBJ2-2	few	TGTGCCAGCAGTTTAGAGTACAGGGCGAACACCGGGGAGCTGTTTTTT	CASSLEYRANTGELFF
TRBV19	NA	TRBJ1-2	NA	TGTGCCAGTAGTATAGTCCAGGGGTATGGCTACACCTTC	CASSIVQGYGYTF
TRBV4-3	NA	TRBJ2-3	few	TGCGCCAGCAGCCAAGTTTACGGGCCCACAGATACGCAGTATTTT	CASSQVYGPTDTQYF
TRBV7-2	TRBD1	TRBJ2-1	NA	TGTGCCAGCAGCCCAGGGACAGGGACTGAGCAGTTCTTC	CASSPGTGTEQFF
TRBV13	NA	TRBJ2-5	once	TGTGCCAGCAGCCTCGGGCACCAAGAGACCCAGTACTTC	CASSLGHQETQYF
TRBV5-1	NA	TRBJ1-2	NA	TGCGCCAGCAGCCACCCCCAGGGGATCTATGGCTACACCTTC	CASSHPQGIYGYTF
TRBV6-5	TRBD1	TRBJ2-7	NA	TGTGCCAGCAGGGCTAGGACAGGGAAATACGAGCAGTACTTC	CASRARTGKYEQYF
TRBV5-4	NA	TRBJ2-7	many	TGTGCCAGCAGCTCCCAGCACGAGCAGTACTTC	CASSSQHEQYF
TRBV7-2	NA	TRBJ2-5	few	TGTGCCAGCAATCCCACCGGGATCCAAGAGACCCAGTACTTC	CASNPTGIQETQYF
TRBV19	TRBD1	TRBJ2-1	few	TGTGCCAGTAGTCCCGGGACAGGGGGCGCTGGCTACAATGAGCAGTTCTTC	CASSPGTGGAGYNEQFF
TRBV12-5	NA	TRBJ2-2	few	TGTGCTAGTGGTTTGGGCAATTTAATGTTCACCGGGGAGCTGTTTTTT	CASGLGNLMFTGELFF
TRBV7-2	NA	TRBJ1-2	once	TGTGCCAGCAGCTTAGACCCGGACGATGGCTACACCTTC	CASSLDPDDGYTF
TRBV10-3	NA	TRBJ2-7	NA	TGTGCCATCCAACAGGGTGTGGAGTACGAGCAGTACTTC	CAIQQGVEYEQYF